These T cell receptor beta chains were read from a single sample in a study of regulatory T cells in long-lasting Graves disease. A single record per CDR3 protein comes from TCRdb applying MiXCR to the multiplex PCR reads. The sample contains roughly 560,000 distinct CDR3 sequences, 12% of which appear only once. In addition, the sample was reused for a study of T cells in Graves' hyperthyroidism and ophthalmopathy.

The input for sequencing was peripheral blood mononuclear cells (PBMCs), taken at new diagnosis, from a patient treated with antithyroid drugs. The receptors come from a woman in her 30s with Graves disease. Both conserved end residues are part of each CDR3. Each record gives: J gene, clone size, D gene, V gene, CDR3 protein, CDR3 DNA. A D gene is named only where the DNA matches it firmly. Clone size is stated in some rows and not others, as once, few, many or a class when expanded.

>TRBJ2-7|many|TRBD1|TRBV11-1
CASSFSTGGPYEQYF
TGTGCCAGCAGCTTCTCGACAGGGGGCCCGTACGAGCAGTACTTC
>TRBJ2-3|-|TRBD2|TRBV28
CASSSYGTSSTDTQYF
TGTGCCAGCAGTTCGTACGGGACTAGCAGCACAGATACGCAGTATTTT
>TRBJ2-5|many|-|TRBV7-3
CASSPQGFQETQYF
TGTGCCAGCAGCCCACAGGGTTTCCAAGAGACCCAGTACTTC
>TRBJ2-1|-|-|TRBV2
CASSFWAGTGNEQFF
TGTGCCAGCAGTTTTTGGGCAGGGACCGGCAATGAGCAGTTCTTC
>TRBJ1-1|-|-|TRBV7-8
CASSLQNSGVSTEAFF
TGTGCCAGCAGCTTACAGAACTCAGGAGTGTCCACTGAAGCTTTCTTT
>TRBJ1-1|many|-|TRBV7-9
CASSLNPDLGTEAFF
TGTGCCAGCAGCCTGAATCCGGATTTGGGCACTGAAGCTTTCTTT
>TRBJ2-2|many|-|TRBV5-6
CASSLNRNTGELFF
TGTGCCAGCAGCTTGAACCGTAACACCGGGGAGCTGTTTTTT
>TRBJ2-7|many|-|TRBV6-5
CASSSRRGGTNEQYF
TGTGCCAGCAGTTCACGTAGAGGGGGTACGAACGAGCAGTACTTC
>TRBJ2-6|-|-|TRBV7-2
CASSLFGISGSGANVLTF
TGTGCCAGCAGCTTATTTGGAATCTCGGGCTCTGGGGCCAACGTCCTGACTTTC
>TRBJ2-7|-|-|TRBV15
CATSGGGPYEQYF
TGTGCCACCAGTGGAGGTGGCCCCTACGAGCAGTACTTC
>TRBJ1-2|many|TRBD1|TRBV30
CAWMSRGLYGYTF
TGTGCCTGGATGTCCAGGGGGCTTTATGGCTACACCTTC
>TRBJ1-4|-|TRBD1|TRBV5-5
CASSAAPGTGDEKLFF
TGTGCCAGCAGCGCGGCCCCCGGGACAGGAGATGAAAAACTGTTTTTT
>TRBJ2-5|-|TRBD1|TRBV6-1
CASSQLDRGLQETQYF
TGTGCCAGCAGTCAGTTGGACAGGGGCCTGCAAGAGACCCAGTACTTC